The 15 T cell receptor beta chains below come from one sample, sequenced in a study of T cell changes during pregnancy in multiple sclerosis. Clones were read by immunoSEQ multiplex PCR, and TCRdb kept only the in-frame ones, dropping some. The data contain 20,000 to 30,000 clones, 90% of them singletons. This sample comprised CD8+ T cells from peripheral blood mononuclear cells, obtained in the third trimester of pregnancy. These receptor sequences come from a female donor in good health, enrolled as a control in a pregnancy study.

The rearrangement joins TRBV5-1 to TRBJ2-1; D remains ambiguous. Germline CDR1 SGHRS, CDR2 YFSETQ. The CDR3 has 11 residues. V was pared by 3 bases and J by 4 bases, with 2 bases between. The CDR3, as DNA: TGCGCCAGCAGCTCGTACAATGAGCAGTTCTTC. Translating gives CASSSYNEQFF.

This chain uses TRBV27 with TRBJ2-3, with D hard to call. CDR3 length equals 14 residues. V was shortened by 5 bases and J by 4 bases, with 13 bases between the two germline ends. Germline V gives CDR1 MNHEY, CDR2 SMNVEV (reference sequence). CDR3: CASSPFLFADTQYF. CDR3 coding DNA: TGTGCCAGCAGTCCTTTTCTGTTTGCAGATACGCAGTATTTT.

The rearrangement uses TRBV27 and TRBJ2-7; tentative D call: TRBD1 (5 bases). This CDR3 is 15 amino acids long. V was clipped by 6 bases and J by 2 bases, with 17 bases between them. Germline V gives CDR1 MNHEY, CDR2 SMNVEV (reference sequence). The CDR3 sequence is CASSLTLTVTYEQYF. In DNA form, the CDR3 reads TGTGCCAGCAGCCTGACTCTGACAGTTACCTACGAGCAGTACTTC.

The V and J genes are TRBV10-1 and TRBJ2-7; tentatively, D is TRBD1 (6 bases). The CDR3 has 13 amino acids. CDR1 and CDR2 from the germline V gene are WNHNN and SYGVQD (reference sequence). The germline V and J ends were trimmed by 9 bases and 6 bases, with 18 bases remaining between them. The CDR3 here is CARQGPVWGEQYF. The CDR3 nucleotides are TGCGCCAGACAGGGCCCCGTTTGGGGCGAGCAGTACTTC.

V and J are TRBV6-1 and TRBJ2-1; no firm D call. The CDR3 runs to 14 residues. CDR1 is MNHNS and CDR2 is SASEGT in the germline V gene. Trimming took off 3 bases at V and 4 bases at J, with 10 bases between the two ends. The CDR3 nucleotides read TGTGCCAGCAGTGATTTTGCTATTTACAATGAGCAGTTCTTC. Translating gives CASSDFAIYNEQFF.

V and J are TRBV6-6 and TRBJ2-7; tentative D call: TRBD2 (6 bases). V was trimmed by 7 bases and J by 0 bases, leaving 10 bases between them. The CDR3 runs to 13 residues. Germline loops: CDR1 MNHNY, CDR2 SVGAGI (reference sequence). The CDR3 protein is CASIAVSSYEQYF. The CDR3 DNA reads TGTGCCAGCATAGCGGTGAGCTCCTACGAGCAGTACTTC.

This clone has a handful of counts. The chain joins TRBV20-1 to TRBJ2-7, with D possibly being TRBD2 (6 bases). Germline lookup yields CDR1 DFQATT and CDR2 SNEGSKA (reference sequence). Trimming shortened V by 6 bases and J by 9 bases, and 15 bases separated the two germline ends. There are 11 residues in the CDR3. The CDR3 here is CSAGTPVGQYF. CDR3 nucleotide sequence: TGCAGTGCCGGGACTCCCGTGGGGCAGTACTTC.

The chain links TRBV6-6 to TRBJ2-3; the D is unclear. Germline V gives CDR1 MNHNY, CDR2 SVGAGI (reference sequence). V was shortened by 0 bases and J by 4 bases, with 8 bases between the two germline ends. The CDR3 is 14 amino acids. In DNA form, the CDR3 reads TGTGCCAGCAGTTACTCGAGTCGCGCAGATACGCAGTATTTT. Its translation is CASSYSSRADTQYF.

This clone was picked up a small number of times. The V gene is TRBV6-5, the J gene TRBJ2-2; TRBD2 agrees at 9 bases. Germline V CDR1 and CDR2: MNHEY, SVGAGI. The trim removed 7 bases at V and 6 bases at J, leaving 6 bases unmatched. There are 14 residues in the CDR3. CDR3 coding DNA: TGTGCCAGCAAGGGCGGGAGGGAAGCCGGGGAGCTGTTTTTT. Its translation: CASKGGREAGELFF.

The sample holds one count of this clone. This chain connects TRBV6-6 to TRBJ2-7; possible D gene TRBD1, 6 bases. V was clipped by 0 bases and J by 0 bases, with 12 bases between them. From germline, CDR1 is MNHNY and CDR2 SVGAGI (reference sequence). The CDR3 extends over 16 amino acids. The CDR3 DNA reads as TGTGCCAGCAGTTACTCTCCCTCACAGGGCTCCTACGAGCAGTACTTC. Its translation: CASSYSPSQGSYEQYF.

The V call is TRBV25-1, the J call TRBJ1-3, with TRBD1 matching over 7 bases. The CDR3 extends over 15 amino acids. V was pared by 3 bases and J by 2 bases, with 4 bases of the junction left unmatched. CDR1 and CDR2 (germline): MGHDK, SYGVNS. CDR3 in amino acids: CASSDIQGPGNTIYF. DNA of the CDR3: TGTGCCAGCAGTGACATACAGGGGCCTGGAAACACCATATATTTT.

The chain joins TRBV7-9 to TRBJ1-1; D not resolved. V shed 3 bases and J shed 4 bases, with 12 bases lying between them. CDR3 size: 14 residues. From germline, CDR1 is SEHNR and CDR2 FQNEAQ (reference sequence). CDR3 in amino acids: CASSFAAGSTEAFF. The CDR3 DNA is TGTGCCAGCAGCTTCGCGGCCGGGAGCACTGAAGCTTTCTTT.

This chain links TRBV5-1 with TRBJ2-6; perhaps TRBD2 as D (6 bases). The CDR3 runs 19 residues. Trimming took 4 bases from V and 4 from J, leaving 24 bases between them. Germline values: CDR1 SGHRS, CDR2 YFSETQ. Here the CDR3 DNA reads TGCGCCAGCAGCCCCTCACGGTGGCAGGGAGGTGCCGGGGCCAACGTCCTGACTTTC. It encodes CASSPSRWQGGAGANVLTF. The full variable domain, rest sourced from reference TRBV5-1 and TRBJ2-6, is KAGVTQTPRYLIKTRGQQVTLSCSPISGHRSVSWYQQTPGQGLQFLFEYFSETQRNKGNFPGRFSGRQFSNSRSEMNVSTLELGDSALYLCASSPSRWQGGAGANVLTFGAGSRLTVL.

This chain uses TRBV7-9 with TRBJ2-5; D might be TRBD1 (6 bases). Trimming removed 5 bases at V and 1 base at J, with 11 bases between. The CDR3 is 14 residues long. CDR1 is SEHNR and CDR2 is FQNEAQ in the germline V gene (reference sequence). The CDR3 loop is CASSLTGPQETQYF. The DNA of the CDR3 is TGTGCCAGCAGCCTAACAGGGCCCCAAGAGACCCAGTACTTC.

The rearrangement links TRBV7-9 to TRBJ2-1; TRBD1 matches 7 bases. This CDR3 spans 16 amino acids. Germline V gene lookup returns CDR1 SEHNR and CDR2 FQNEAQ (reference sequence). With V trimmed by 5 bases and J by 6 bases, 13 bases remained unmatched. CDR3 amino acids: CASSPNTGTASNEQFF. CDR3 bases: TGTGCCAGCAGCCCCAATACCGGGACAGCGTCCAATGAGCAGTTCTTC.